Shown below are 5 T cell receptor beta chains from a single sample sequenced in a study of shared clonotypes between healthy human individuals (dated by TCRdb to about 2020). CD8 naive samples consisted of CD45RO-negative cells that were positively selected for CCR7, yielding a CD45RA+CCR7+ population without TemRA cells. Library preparation used the immunoSEQ multiplex PCR assay. In its TCRdb copy, this immuneACCESS table keeps in-frame sequences only and misses some clones. Where compared with another copy, unresolved V genes explain less than half of these, and the others have no known cause. For this sample the table gives around 1.9 million clones, of which approximately 94% were detected only once. The top ten constitute roughly 1.8% of the sample. Sequencing used naive CD8+ T cells from PBMCs. Taken with the paper, the label for cell subset or site translates to: CD45RA+CCR7+. All receptors come from a man aged 18 to 29 in good health. Some clones in this sample may be carry-over from other donors' samples.

The chain employs TRBV7-9 and TRBJ1-3, with D hard to call. The CDR3 covers 14 residues. Trimming left V 6 bases short and J 0 bases short, with 9 bases between. Germline V gene lookup returns CDR1 SEHNR and CDR2 FQNEAQ (reference sequence). CDR3 DNA: TGTGCCAGCAGTCAGGCGCTCTCTGGAAACACCATATATTTT. Its translation: CASSQALSGNTIYF.

The chain recombines TRBV28 with TRBJ2-1; 9 bases are a match to TRBD2. This CDR3 spans 16 amino acids. V shed 1 base, J shed 3 bases, and the junction held 4 bases outside the gene matches. Germline CDR1 reads MDHEN; CDR2 reads SYDVKM. In DNA form, the CDR3 reads TGTGCCAGCAGTTTATTAAGTAGCGGGAGCTACAATGAGCAGTTCTTC. As protein: CASSLLSSGSYNEQFF.

The chain joins TRBV5-1 to TRBJ1-1, with D possibly being TRBD1 (6 bases). The germline V gene has CDR1 SGHRS and CDR2 YFSETQ. CDR3 length: 13 amino acids. The V and J ends lost 8 bases and 10 bases respectively, with 21 bases between them. The CDR3 DNA reads as TGCGCCAGAGACGCGGGACAAGATTCTGGAGCTTTCTTT. Translation: CARDAGQDSGAFF. Full variable domain (remainder filled in from reference TRBV5-1 and TRBJ1-1): KAGVTQTPRYLIKTRGQQVTLSCSPISGHRSVSWYQQTPGQGLQFLFEYFSETQRNKGNFPGRFSGRQFSNSRSEMNVSTLELGDSALYLCARDAGQDSGAFFGQGTRLTVV.

The rearrangement uses TRBV19 and TRBJ1-1; D may be TRBD1 (5 bases). The germline gives CDR1 LNHDA, CDR2 SQIVND (reference sequence). Trimming removed 4 bases from V and 0 bases from J, with 15 bases in between. The CDR3 contains 16 residues. The CDR3 bases are TGTGCCAGTAGTAGACGACACCGGGACCTGAACACTGAAGCTTTCTTT. Its protein is CASSRRHRDLNTEAFF. Full variable domain (rest looked up from reference TRBV19 and TRBJ1-1): DGGITQSPKYLFRKEGQNVTLSCEQNLNHDAMYWYRQDPGQGLRLIYYSQIVNDFQKGDIAEGYSVSREKKESFPLTVTSAQKNPTAFYLCASSRRHRDLNTEAFFGQGTRLTVV.

In regard to this clone: This specimen includes other DNA sequences encoding the same CDR3. This chain links TRBV19 with TRBJ1-5; 8 bases map to TRBD1. V shed 3 bases, J shed 2 bases, and the junction held 3 bases outside the gene matches. CDR3 length equals 15 residues. Germline V gene lookup returns CDR1 LNHDA and CDR2 SQIVND (reference sequence). In nucleotides, the CDR3 is TGTGCCAGTAGTATGGACAGGGAGGGCAATCAGCCCCAGCATTTT. Protein sequence: CASSMDREGNQPQHF.